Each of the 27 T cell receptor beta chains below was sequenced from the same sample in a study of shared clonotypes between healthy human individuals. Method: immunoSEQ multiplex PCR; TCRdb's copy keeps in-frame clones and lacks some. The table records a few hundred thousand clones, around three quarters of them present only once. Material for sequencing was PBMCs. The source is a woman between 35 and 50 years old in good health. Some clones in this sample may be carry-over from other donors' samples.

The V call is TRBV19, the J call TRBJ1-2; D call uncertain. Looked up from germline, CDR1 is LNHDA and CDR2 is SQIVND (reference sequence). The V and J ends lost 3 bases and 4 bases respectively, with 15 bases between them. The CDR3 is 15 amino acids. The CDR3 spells CASSISSGSGYGYTF. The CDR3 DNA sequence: TGTGCCAGTAGTATTAGTTCCGGGTCGGGCTATGGCTACACCTTC. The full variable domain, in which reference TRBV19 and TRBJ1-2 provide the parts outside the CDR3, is DGGITQSPKYLFRKEGQNVTLSCEQNLNHDAMYWYRQDPGQGLRLIYYSQIVNDFQKGDIAEGYSVSREKKESFPLTVTSAQKNPTAFYLCASSISSGSGYGYTFGSGTRLTVV.

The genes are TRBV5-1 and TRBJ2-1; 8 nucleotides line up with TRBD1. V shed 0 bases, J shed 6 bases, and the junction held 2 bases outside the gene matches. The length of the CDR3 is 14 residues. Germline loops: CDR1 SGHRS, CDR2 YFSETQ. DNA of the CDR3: TGCGCCAGCAGCTTGGCCGGACAGGGCAATGAGCAGTTCTTC. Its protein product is CASSLAGQGNEQFF.

In DNA form, the CDR3 reads TGTGCCAGTAGTTCTCAGGCGGGCCCCTACGAGCAGTACTTC. Translation: CASSSQAGPYEQYF. The V gene is TRBV19, the J gene TRBJ2-7; possibly TRBD2 for D (5 bases). Germline V CDR1 and CDR2: LNHDA, SQIVND (reference sequence). V lost 5 bases and J 2 bases, leaving 13 bases between the germline ends. The CDR3 extends over 14 amino acids.

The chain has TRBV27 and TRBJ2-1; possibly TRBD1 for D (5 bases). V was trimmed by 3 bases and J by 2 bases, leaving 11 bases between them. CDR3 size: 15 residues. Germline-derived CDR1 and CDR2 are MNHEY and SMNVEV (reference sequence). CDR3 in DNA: TGTGCCAGCAGTTTCGGGCAGGGTGCCTACAATGAGCAGTTCTTC. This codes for CASSFGQGAYNEQFF.

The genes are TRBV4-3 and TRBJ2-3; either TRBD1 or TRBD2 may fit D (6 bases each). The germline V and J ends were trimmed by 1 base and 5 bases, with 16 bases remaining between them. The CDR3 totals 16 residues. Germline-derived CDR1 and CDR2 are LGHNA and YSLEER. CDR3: CASSQGLGGGKDTQYF. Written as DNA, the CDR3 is TGCGCCAGCAGCCAAGGACTCGGGGGCGGGAAAGATACGCAGTATTTT.

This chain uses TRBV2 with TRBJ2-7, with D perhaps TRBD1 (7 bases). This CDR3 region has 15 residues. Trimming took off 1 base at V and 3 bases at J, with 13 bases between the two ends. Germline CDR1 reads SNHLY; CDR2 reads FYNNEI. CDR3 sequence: CASSEGQGGFYEQYF. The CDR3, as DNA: TGTGCCAGCAGTGAAGGGCAGGGGGGCTTCTACGAGCAGTACTTC. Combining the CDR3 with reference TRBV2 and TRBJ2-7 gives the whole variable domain EPEVTQTPSHQVTQMGQEVILRCVPISNHLYFYWYRQILGQKVEFLVSFYNNEISEKSEIFDDQFSVERPDGSNFTLKIRSTKLEDSAMYFCASSEGQGGFYEQYFGPGTRLTVT.

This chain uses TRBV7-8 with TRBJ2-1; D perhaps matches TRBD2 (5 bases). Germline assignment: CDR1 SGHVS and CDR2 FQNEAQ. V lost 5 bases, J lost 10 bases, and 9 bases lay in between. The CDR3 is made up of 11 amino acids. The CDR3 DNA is TGTGCCAGCAGCCCGCGACTAGAGCAGTTCTTC. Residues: CASSPRLEQFF.

Here the CDR3 reads CASSSTPSSEQPQHF. CDR3 bases: TGTGCCAGCAGCTCCACTCCGAGTTCCGAACAGCCCCAGCATTTT. The chain recombines TRBV5-4 with TRBJ1-5; no clear D. This CDR3 is built from 15 residues. Looked up from germline, CDR1 is SGHNT and CDR2 is YYREEE (reference sequence). V lost 3 bases and J lost 7, with 17 bases in between.

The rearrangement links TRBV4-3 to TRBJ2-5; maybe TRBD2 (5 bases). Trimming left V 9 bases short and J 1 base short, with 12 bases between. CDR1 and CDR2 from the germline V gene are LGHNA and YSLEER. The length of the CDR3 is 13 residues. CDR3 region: CARARLAQETQYF. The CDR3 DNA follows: TGCGCCAGGGCCCGGCTAGCCCAAGAGACCCAGTACTTC.

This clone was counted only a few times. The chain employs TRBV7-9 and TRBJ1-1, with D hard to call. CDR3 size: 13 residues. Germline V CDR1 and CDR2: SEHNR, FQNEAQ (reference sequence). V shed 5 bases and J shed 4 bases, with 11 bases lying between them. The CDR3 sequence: CASSREGGTEAFF. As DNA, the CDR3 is TGTGCCAGCAGCAGGGAAGGAGGCACTGAAGCTTTCTTT.

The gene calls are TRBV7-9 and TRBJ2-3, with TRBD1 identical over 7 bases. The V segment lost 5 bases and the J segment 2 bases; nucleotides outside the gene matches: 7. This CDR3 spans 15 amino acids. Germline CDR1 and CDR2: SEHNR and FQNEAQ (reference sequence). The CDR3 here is CASSPGQTYTDTQYF. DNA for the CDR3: TGTGCCAGCAGCCCGGGACAGACCTACACAGATACGCAGTATTTT. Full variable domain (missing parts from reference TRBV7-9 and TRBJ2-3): DTGVSQNPRHKITKRGQNVTFRCDPISEHNRLYWYRQTLGQGPEFLTYFQNEAQLEKSRLLSDRFSAERPKGSFSTLEIQRTEQGDSAMYLCASSPGQTYTDTQYFGPGTRLTVL.

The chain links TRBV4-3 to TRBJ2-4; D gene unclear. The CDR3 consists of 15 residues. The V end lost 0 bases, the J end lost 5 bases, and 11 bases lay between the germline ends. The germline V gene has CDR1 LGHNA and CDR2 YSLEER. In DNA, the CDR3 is TGCGCCAGCAGCCAAGATCCCCCGACACAAAACATTCAGTACTTC. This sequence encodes CASSQDPPTQNIQYF.

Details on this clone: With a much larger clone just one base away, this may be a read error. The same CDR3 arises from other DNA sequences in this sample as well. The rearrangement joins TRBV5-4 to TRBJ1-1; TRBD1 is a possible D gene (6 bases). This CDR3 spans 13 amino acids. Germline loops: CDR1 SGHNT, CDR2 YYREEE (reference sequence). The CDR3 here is CASSPGQNTEAFF. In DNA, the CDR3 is TGTGCCAGCAGCCCCGGACAGAACACTGAAGCCTTCTTT.

CDR3 coding DNA: TGTGCCAGCTCACCAGCGGCTCGGGAAAAACTGTTTTTT. Translating gives CASSPAAREKLFF. The chain combines TRBV18 with TRBJ1-4; the D is unclear. This CDR3 comprises 13 residues. V lost 2 bases, J lost 8 bases, and 9 bases lay in between. The germline gives CDR1 KGHSH, CDR2 LQKENI.

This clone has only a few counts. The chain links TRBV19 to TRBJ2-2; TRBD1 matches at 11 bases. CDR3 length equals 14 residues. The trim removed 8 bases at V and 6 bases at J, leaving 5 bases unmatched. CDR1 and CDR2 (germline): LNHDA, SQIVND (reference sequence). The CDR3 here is CASLDRGRAGELFF. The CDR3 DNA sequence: TGTGCCAGTCTGGACAGGGGGCGCGCCGGGGAGCTGTTTTTT.

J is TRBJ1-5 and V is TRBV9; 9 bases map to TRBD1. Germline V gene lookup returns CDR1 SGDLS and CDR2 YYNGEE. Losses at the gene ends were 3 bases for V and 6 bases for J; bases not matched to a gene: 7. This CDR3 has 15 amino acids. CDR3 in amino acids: CASSETGGMGQPQHF. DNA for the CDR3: TGTGCCAGCAGCGAGACAGGGGGTATGGGTCAGCCCCAGCATTTT.

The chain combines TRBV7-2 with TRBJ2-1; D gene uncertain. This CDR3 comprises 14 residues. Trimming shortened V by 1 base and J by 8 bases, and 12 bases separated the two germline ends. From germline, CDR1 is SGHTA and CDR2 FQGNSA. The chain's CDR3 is CASSLDPSSHEQFF. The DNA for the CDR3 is TGTGCCAGCAGCTTAGACCCCTCCAGCCATGAGCAGTTCTTC. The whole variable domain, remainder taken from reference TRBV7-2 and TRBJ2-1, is GAGVSQSPSNKVTEKGKDVELRCDPISGHTALYWYRQSLGQGLEFLIYFQGNSAPDKSGLPSDRFSAERTGGSVSTLTIQRTQQEDSAVYLCASSLDPSSHEQFFGPGTRLTVL.

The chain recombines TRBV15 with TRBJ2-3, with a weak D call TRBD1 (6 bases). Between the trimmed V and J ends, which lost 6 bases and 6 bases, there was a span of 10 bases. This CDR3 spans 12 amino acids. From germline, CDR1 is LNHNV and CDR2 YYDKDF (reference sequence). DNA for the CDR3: TGTGCCACCAGTTGGGGGCGGGATACGCAGTATTTT. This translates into CATSWGRDTQYF.

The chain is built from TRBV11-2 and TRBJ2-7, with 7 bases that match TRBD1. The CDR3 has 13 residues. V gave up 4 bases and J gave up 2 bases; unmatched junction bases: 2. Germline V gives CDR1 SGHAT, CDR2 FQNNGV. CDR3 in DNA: TGTGCCAGCAGCTCGGGACAGACCTACGAGCAGTACTTC. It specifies CASSSGQTYEQYF.

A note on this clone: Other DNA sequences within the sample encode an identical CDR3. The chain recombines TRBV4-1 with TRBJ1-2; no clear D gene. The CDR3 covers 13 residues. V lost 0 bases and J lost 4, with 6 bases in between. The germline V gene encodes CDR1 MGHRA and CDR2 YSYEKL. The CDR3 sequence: CASSQDPGYGYTF. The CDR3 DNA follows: TGCGCCAGCAGCCAAGACCCAGGCTATGGCTACACCTTC.

The CDR3 sequence: CASSPGRGTAYEQYF. The CDR3 DNA reads TGTGCCAGTAGTCCCGGGAGGGGGACAGCCTACGAGCAGTACTTC. V gene TRBV19 combines with J gene TRBJ2-5; tentative D call: TRBD2 (8 bases). The end of the DNA fits TRBJ2-7 better, so the J call may be wrong. Germline V CDR1 and CDR2: LNHDA, SQIVND (reference sequence). This CDR3 region has 15 residues.

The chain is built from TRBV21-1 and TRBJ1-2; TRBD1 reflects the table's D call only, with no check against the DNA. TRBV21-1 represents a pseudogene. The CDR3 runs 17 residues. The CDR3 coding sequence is TGTGCCAGCAGCAGGGATAAGTTTCCGGGACAGGGTTGCGGCTACACCTTC. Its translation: CASSRDKFPGQGCGYTF.

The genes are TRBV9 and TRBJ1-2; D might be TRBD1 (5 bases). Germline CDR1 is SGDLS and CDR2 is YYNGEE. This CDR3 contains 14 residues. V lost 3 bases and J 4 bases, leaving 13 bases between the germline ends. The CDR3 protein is CASSAGTPVYGYTF. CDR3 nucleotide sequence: TGTGCCAGCAGCGCCGGGACGCCCGTCTATGGCTACACCTTC.

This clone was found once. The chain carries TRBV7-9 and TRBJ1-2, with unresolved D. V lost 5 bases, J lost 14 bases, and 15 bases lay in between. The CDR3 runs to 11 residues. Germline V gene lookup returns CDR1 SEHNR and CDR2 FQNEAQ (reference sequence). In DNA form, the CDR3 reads TGTGCCAGCAGCACGTTGGTTGGAGTGACCTTC. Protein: CASSTLVGVTF.

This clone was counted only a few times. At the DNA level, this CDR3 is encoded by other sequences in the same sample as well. CDR3 amino acids: CASSQDGGRGGDTEAFF. CDR3 DNA sequence: TGTGCCAGCAGCCAAGACGGAGGGCGAGGGGGGGACACTGAAGCTTTCTTT. This rearrangement joins TRBV14 to TRBJ1-1, with a possible D match to TRBD1 (6 bases). Germline V CDR1 and CDR2: SGHDN, FVKESK. CDR3 length: 17 amino acids. V lost 0 bases and J 3 bases, leaving 17 bases between the germline ends.

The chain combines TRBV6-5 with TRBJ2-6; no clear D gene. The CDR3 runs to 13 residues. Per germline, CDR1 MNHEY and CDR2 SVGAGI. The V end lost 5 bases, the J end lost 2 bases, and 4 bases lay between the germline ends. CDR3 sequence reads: CASSTTGANVLTF. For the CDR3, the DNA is TGTGCCAGCAGTACGACTGGGGCCAACGTCCTGACTTTC.

CDR3 residues: CASSLGGQVTNNEQFF. The CDR3, as DNA: TGTGCCAGCAGCTTAGGGGGACAGGTTACCAACAATGAGCAGTTCTTC. The gene calls are TRBV7-9 and TRBJ2-1; the match to TRBD1 covers 8 bases. Germline CDR1 is SEHNR and CDR2 is FQNEAQ (reference sequence). The CDR3 has 16 residues. Unmatched junction bases numbered 7, after V lost 1 base and J lost 5 bases. The whole variable domain, filled in from reference TRBV7-9 and TRBJ2-1, reads DTGVSQNPRHKITKRGQNVTFRCDPISEHNRLYWYRQTLGQGPEFLTYFQNEAQLEKSRLLSDRFSAERPKGSFSTLEIQRTEQGDSAMYLCASSLGGQVTNNEQFFGPGTRLTVL.